This T cell receptor beta chain emerged from a study of shared clonotypes between healthy human individuals. Assay used: immunoSEQ multiplex PCR; TCRdb lists only in-frame clones, some missing. The data hold some 2,000,000 clones, with less than 95% observed a single time. Germline CDR1 is SGHTA and CDR2 is FQGNSA. Trimming removed 5 bases from V and 2 bases from J; junction bases left unmatched: 3. CDR3 length: 14 residues. With regard to this clone: What it binds is not known.

Naive CD8 cells lacked CD45RO and underwent positive selection for CCR7, leaving out terminally differentiated effector memory CD45RA+ cells. Study findings and constraints: It was the non-shared clonotypes that had lower generation probabilities than clonotypes shared by all four donors.

The J gene is TRBJ2-7, the V gene TRBV7-2, with 10 positions matching TRBD2. This clonotype was obtained from a man aged 18 to 30 in good health. The sequenced sample was naive CD8+ T cells sorted from blood. CDR3 in amino acids: CASSLSGGAYEQYF. The DNA of the CDR3 is TGTGCCAGCAGCCTCAGCGGGGGGGCCTACGAGCAGTACTTC.